Included here is one T cell receptor (beta chain) sequence, with context. TCRdb's table, derived via immunoSEQ multiplex PCR, lists solely in-frame clones and lacks some. The table has over 55,000 clones, approximately 90% seen once. The data were taken from a study of blood T cell repertoires in COVID-19. Overall study context: COVID-19 samples, acute and convalescent, were from the United States, Italy and Spain. PBMCs, B-cell-depleted T cells, or T cells were the source of the cDNA or gDNA that made up the material.

Per germline, CDR1 SEHNR and CDR2 FQNEAQ (reference sequence). V lost 3 bases, J lost 5 bases, and 13 bases lay in between. This CDR3 comprises 15 residues. The source is a woman aged 80 or over with acute or convalescent COVID-19. This chain uses TRBV7-9 with TRBJ1-4; D uncertain. Sequenced sample: peripheral blood. The CDR3 is CASSFYGRLNEKLFF. As DNA, the CDR3 is TGTGCCAGCAGCTTTTACGGTCGACTGAATGAAAAACTGTTTTTT.